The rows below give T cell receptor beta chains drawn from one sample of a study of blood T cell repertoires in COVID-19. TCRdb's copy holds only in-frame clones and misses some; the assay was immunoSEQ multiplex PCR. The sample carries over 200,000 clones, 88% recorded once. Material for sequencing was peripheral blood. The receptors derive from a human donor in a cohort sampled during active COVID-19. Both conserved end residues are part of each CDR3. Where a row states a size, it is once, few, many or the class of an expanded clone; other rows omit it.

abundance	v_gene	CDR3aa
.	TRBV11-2	CASSLVTSGNGYEQYF
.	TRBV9	CASSAAWDTGGWQYF
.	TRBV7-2	CASSLGTSGLYNEQFF
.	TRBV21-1	CASSIKDTQYF
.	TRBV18	CASSPSVNTGELFF
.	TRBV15	CATSRFLAGMSQEQFF
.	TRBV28	CATAGLALEQYF
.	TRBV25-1	CASGEGAEAFF
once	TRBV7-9	CASSLVRVDQPQHF
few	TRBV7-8	CASSFGGRTEQYF
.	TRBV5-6	CASSLANGKEGDRYEQYF
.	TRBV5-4	CASSLGPGLAGGIAGELFF
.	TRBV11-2	CASSSIFGTSGGAYNEQFF
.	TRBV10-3	CATKGLSNTGELFF
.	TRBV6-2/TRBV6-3	CASSYSLTNTEAFF